This T cell receptor (beta chain) was observed in a study of radiotherapy plus CTLA-4 blockade in lung cancer. Study-wide results and caveats: TCR clones from tumors expanded in blood after radiotherapy plus ipilimumab.

Clones were read by immunoSEQ multiplex PCR, and TCRdb kept only the in-frame ones, dropping some. Altogether some 50,000 clones are present, about four fifths being singletons, with the ten largest covering roughly 4.9%. The CDR3 loop spans 14 amino acids. Trimming stripped 2 bases from V and 1 base from J, with 8 bases between. Looked up from germline, CDR1 is SGHTA and CDR2 is FQGTGA. To note about this clone: Its antigen is not identified.

The source is a human donor with non-small cell lung cancer whose response to radiotherapy plus ipilimumab could not be evaluated. Specimen: peripheral blood, collected from a patient treated with radiotherapy plus ipilimumab. The V and J genes are TRBV7-3 and TRBJ1-1; TRBD1 might be the D (5 bases). The CDR3 sequence is CASSLGGGNTEAFF. CDR3 sequence (DNA): TGTGCCAGCAGCTTAGGGGGGGGGAACACTGAAGCTTTCTTT.